The next 21 T cell receptor beta chains were all read from a single sample in a study of blood T cells in healthy people across ages. It was with a sample-barcoded 5' primer and a J-beta primer mix that a second PCR of roughly 7 to 12 cycles was run. TCRdb reprocessed the 5' RACE reads via MiXCR and lists one record per CDR3 protein. The table lists about 670,000 distinct CDR3 sequences, more than 45% of them singletons. The sample comprised blood. These receptors were taken from a woman older than 75 in good health.

At least ten counts were recorded for this clonotype. V usage is TRBV20-1 and J usage is TRBJ2-2; tentatively, D is TRBD2 (6 bases). The length of the CDR3 is 14 residues. Germline assignment: CDR1 DFQATT and CDR2 SNEGSKA (reference sequence). With 1 base removed from V and 0 bases from J, the gap between germline ends came to 6 bases. As DNA, the CDR3 is TGCAGTGCTAGAGGCGGGACGAACACCGGGGAGCTGTTTTTT. Its translation: CSARGGTNTGELFF.

This clonotype was detected ten times or more. The chain recombines TRBV29-1 with TRBJ2-3; tentatively, D is TRBD1 (6 bases). V shed 5 bases and J shed 0 bases, with 15 bases lying between them. The germline V gene has CDR1 SQVTM and CDR2 ANQGSEA. CDR3 size: 15 residues. The CDR3 sequence: CSVTRGFRSTDTQYF. The CDR3 nucleotides read TGCAGCGTTACTAGGGGGTTTAGGAGCACAGATACGCAGTATTTT.

This rearrangement joins TRBV6-5 to TRBJ1-2; no reliable D call. The germline CDR1 and CDR2 sequences are MNHEY and SVGAGI. The V and J ends lost 7 bases and 4 bases respectively, with 13 bases between them. The length of the CDR3 is 13 residues. CDR3 amino acids: CASTADRVYGYTF. The CDR3 nucleotides are TGTGCCAGCACCGCGGACCGAGTCTATGGCTACACCTTC.

This clonotype was seen a few times. V usage is TRBV21-1 and J usage is TRBJ2-2; no DNA check was done on the table's D call, TRBD1. TRBV21-1 is listed as a pseudogene. The CDR3 is 20 residues long. The CDR3: CASSKAIDQTGTKNTGELFF. DNA for the CDR3: TGTGCCAGCAGCAAAGCGATCGACCAGACCGGGACAAAGAACACCGGGGAGCTGTTTTTT.

CDR3 bases: TGCAGTGCTAGTAAGGTTGAGGAGACCTACGAGCAGTACTTC. Protein sequence: CSASKVEETYEQYF. The chain uses TRBV20-1 and TRBJ2-5; D unclear. The DNA matches TRBJ2-7 better at its end, which makes the J call doubtful. Germline V gene sequence: CDR1 DFQATT, CDR2 SNEGSKA (reference sequence). The CDR3 has 14 amino acids.

The chain has TRBV12-3 or TRBV12-4 and TRBJ1-6, with 7 bases identical to TRBD1. V was pared by 7 bases and J by 7 bases, with 7 bases of the junction left unmatched. The CDR3 has 14 residues. CDR3 nucleotides: TGTGCCAGCATTCCCGGGACAGAGAATTCACCCCTCCACTTT. This sequence encodes CASIPGTENSPLHF.

Turning to this clonotype: A much larger clone differs by one base, so this may be a read error. The V call is TRBV24-1, the J call TRBJ2-3; the match to TRBD1 covers 7 bases. CDR3 length equals 15 residues. Trimming at V came to 6 bases and at J to 0 bases, leaving 5 bases not matched to a gene. Germline V gene sequence: CDR1 KGHDR, CDR2 SFDVKD. The CDR3 here is CATSPGQTSTDTQYF. For the CDR3, the DNA is TGTGCCACCAGTCCGGGACAGACTAGCACAGATACGCAGTATTTT.

J is TRBJ1-1 and V is TRBV6-6, with 7 nucleotides matching TRBD1. In germline, CDR1 is MNHNY, CDR2 SVGAGI (reference sequence). This CDR3 region has 14 residues. V trimming: 0 bases; J trimming: 7 bases; junction bases outside the gene matches: 5. The CDR3 spells CASSYSQGRVEAFF. CDR3 bases: TGTGCCAGCAGTTACTCACAGGGGAGGGTTGAAGCTTTCTTT.

The chain is built from TRBV27 and TRBJ2-4, with D perhaps matching TRBD1 or TRBD2 (6 bases each). The tail of the sequence fits TRBJ2-7 better, so the J call may be wrong. The CDR3 runs 15 residues. Germline CDR1 MNHEY, CDR2 SMNVEV (reference sequence). The CDR3 reads CASSWGGRGAYEQYF. For the CDR3, the DNA is TGTGCCAGCAGTTGGGGCGGTAGGGGGGCGTACGAGCAGTACTTC.

This chain links TRBV21-1 with TRBJ2-6. TRBV21-1 is classified as a pseudogene. This CDR3 has 13 amino acids. CDR3 sequence reads: CASYMTGANVLTF. CDR3 coding DNA: TGTGCCAGCTACATGACAGGGGCCAACGTCCTGACTTTC.

This clonotype was counted many times. V is TRBV20-1 and J is TRBJ1-5; D possibly corresponds to TRBD1 (6 bases). Trimming pared 5 bases from V and 0 bases from J, leaving 11 bases between. Germline V CDR1 and CDR2: DFQATT, SNEGSKA (reference sequence). CDR3 length equals 14 residues. The DNA of the CDR3 is TGCAGTGCTCGGACAGCATATAGCAATCAGCCCCAGCATTTT. It is translated as CSARTAYSNQPQHF.

Only a few counts were recorded for this clonotype. The V call is TRBV28, the J call TRBJ2-7; D is perhaps TRBD1 or TRBD2 (5 bases each). Germline CDR1 MDHEN, CDR2 SYDVKM. Trimming took off 3 bases at V and 6 bases at J, with 12 bases between the two ends. CDR3 size: 13 residues. The DNA for the CDR3 is TGTGCCAGCAGTTTCCCCGTCGGGACCGAGCAGTACTTC. Protein: CASSFPVGTEQYF.

The chain combines TRBV29-1 with TRBJ2-1, with a weak D call TRBD2 (7 bases). Germline CDR1 is SQVTM and CDR2 is ANQGSEA. Between the trimmed V and J ends, which lost 0 bases and 8 bases, there was a span of 14 bases. CDR3 length: 14 amino acids. As DNA, the CDR3 is TGCAGCGTTGAAGATCGTCGGGGGGCCGATGAGCAGTTCTTC. Amino acid sequence: CSVEDRRGADEQFF.

Notes on this clonotype: Given a much more abundant clone one base away, this may be a read error. This sequence joins TRBV5-1 and TRBJ2-3; TRBD2 aligns across 10 bases. The length of the CDR3 is 16 residues. Germline V gene data show CDR1 as SGHRS and CDR2 as YFSETQ. CDR3 bases: TGCGCCAGCAGCCTAACTCTAGCGGGAGAAACAGATATGCAGTATTTT. Residues: CASSLTLAGETDMQYF.

V and J are TRBV2 and TRBJ1-1; TRBD1 aligns across 7 bases. Germline V gives CDR1 SNHLY, CDR2 FYNNEI. V was clipped by 5 bases and J by 2 bases; unmatched bases: 8. CDR3 size: 15 residues. The CDR3 nucleotides are TGTGCCAGCAGTTCTCTCGACAGGGAAAACACTGAAGCTTTCTTT. Its protein is CASSSLDRENTEAFF.

This clonotype was picked up many times. The V call is TRBV7-2, the J call TRBJ2-7; 13 bases line up with TRBD2. Germline V gene lookup returns CDR1 SGHTA and CDR2 FQGNSA. Unmatched junction bases numbered 17, after V lost 4 bases and J lost 2 bases. This CDR3 is built from 20 residues. CDR3 bases: TGTGCCAGCAGCTCTTGGAATAAACCGGGACTAGCGGGATCCCCCTACGAGCAGTACTTC. Translated: CASSSWNKPGLAGSPYEQYF. Supplemented by reference TRBV7-2 and TRBJ2-7, the full variable domain reads GAGVSQSPSNKVTEKGKDVELRCDPISGHTALYWYRQSLGQGLEFLIYFQGNSAPDKSGLPSDRFSAERTGGSVSTLTIQRTQQEDSAVYLCASSSWNKPGLAGSPYEQYFGPGTRLTVT.

The V call is TRBV28, the J call TRBJ2-7; weak D call: TRBD2 (5 bases). This CDR3 spans 15 amino acids. Germline V lookup: CDR1 MDHEN, CDR2 SYDVKM. V was cut by 6 bases and J by 2 bases, with 17 bases left in between. CDR3 nucleotides: TGTGCCAGCAGCAACTCACCAACTAGGACCTACGAGCAGTACTTC. It codes for CASSNSPTRTYEQYF.

This clonotype was seen many times. J is TRBJ1-4 and V is TRBV6-1; D is unresolved. V dropped 7 bases and J dropped 8 bases, with 14 bases sitting between them. Germline CDR1 and CDR2: MNHNS and SASEGT. This CDR3 region has 13 residues. Written as DNA, the CDR3 is TGTGCCAGCACTACGGACCCCTGGGAAAAACTGTTTTTT. This codes for CASTTDPWEKLFF.

The chain joins TRBV27 to TRBJ2-1; 9 bases align to TRBD2. V lost 2 bases and J lost 10; bases outside the gene matches: 6. Germline CDR1 MNHEY, CDR2 SMNVEV (reference sequence). There are 14 residues in the CDR3. The CDR3 nucleotides are TGTGCCAGCAGTTTAGCGGGAGGGCCGAGGGAGCAGTTCTTC. Translated, it gives CASSLAGGPREQFF.

The chain couples TRBV10-3 to TRBJ2-1; 10 nucleotides line up with TRBD1. This CDR3 region has 13 residues. V was clipped by 7 bases and J by 6 bases; unmatched bases: 3. Per germline, CDR1 ENHRY and CDR2 SYGVKD. This CDR3 is CAITGQGGNEQFF. The CDR3 region has the DNA TGTGCCATCACTGGACAGGGGGGCAATGAGCAGTTCTTC.

The chain links TRBV12-3 or TRBV12-4 to TRBJ2-5; 8 bases align to TRBD1. The CDR3 has 16 residues. The trim removed 6 bases at V and 7 bases at J, leaving 16 bases unmatched. CDR3 residues: CASSPFTGGLGGTQYF. In DNA, the CDR3 is TGTGCCAGCAGCCCCTTTACAGGGGGACTCGGTGGGACCCAGTACTTC.